This T cell receptor beta chain is drawn from a study of T cell repertoires in cytomegalovirus infection. Study at large: Matching HLA type and CMV infection were both indicated by public TCR beta signatures. Findings and limits, study-wide: Dominating the ex vivo response were HLA-C-restricted CMV-specific TCR beta clonotypes. Summed frequency of shared TCR beta families picked out CMV carriers who also had the relevant HLA.

To note about this clonotype: Antigen: not known.

Each CDR3 protein gets one entry after TCRdb re-called the reads with MiXCR. This sample has approximately 700,000 distinct CDR3 sequences, with 35% to 45% found just once. The CDR3 has 13 amino acids. Germline loops: CDR1 MDHEN, CDR2 SYDVKM. After removal of 7 bases from V and 8 bases from J, the junction contained 6 bases not matched to a gene. The V call is TRBV28, the J call TRBJ1-2; 11 bases fit TRBD1. This clonotype was sampled from a human donor in good health (CMV status not recorded). Some clones in this sample may be carry-over from other donors' samples. Sequenced input: PBMCs. In nucleotides, the CDR3 is TGTGCCAGCAATTGGGGACAGGGGGTCGGCTACACCTTC. This sequence encodes CASNWGQGVGYTF.